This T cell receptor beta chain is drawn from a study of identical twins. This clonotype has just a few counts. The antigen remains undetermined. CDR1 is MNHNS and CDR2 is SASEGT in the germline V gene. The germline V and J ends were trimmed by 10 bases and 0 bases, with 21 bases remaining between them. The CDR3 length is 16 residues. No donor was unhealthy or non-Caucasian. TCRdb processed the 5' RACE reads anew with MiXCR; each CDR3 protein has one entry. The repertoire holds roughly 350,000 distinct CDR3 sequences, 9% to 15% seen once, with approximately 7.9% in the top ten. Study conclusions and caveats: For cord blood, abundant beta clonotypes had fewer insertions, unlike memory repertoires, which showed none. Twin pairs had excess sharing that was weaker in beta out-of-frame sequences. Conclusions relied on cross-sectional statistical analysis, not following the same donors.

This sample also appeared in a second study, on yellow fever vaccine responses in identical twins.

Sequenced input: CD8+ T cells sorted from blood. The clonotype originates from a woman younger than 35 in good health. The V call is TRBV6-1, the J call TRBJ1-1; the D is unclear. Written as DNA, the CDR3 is TGTGCCACCGATGCCCGTGGCACCTCCATGAACACTGAAGCTTTCTTT. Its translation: CATDARGTSMNTEAFF.